This T cell receptor beta chain was recovered during a study of Graves' ophthalmopathy and Graves' hyperthyroidism. Trimming removed 4 bases from V and 1 base from J, with 10 bases in between. This CDR3 is built from 14 residues. The germline V gene has CDR1 SEHNR and CDR2 FQNEAQ (reference sequence). No donor had other autoimmune disease, uncontrolled infection, pregnancy or lactation. Researchers took RNA transcripts and amplified TCR beta CDR3 regions from them. After a first-round RT-PCR with HTBI primers, a second-round multiplex PCR was run. TCRdb reprocessed the multiplex PCR reads with MiXCR, giving one entry per CDR3 protein. The table includes over a million distinct CDR3 sequences, roughly two fifths detected once.

The chain joins TRBV7-9 to TRBJ1-2; unclear D gene. The TCR sequence derives from an adult man with Graves' hyperthyroidism. The sample was peripheral blood or thyroid tissue (not recorded which). CDR3 bases: TGTGCCAGCAGCTCCGTAACAGATAACTATGGCTACACCTTC. Translating it yields CASSSVTDNYGYTF.